These 19 T cell receptor beta chains originate from one sample sequenced in a study of CD8 T cells in Susac syndrome. Reverse transcription of about 0.5 to 1 ug RNA was carried out with random hexamers. Using its own MiXCR run on the immunoSEQ multiplex PCR reads, TCRdb lists one record per CDR3 protein. The sample holds some 130,000 distinct CDR3 sequences, about 94% seen once. The sequencing sample was made of CD4+ T cells from PBMCs. The receptors were sampled from a human donor with multiple sclerosis.

The rearrangement uses TRBV3-1 and TRBJ2-1; D may be TRBD1 (6 bases). CDR1 and CDR2 (germline): LGHDT, YNNKEL (reference sequence). V lost 4 bases and J lost 9, with 13 bases in between. This CDR3 is built from 13 residues. The CDR3 nucleotides are TGTGCCAGCAGCCGAGCACAGGGCCTTGAGCAGTTCTTC. This gives the protein CASSRAQGLEQFF.

The rearrangement uses TRBV6-4 and TRBJ2-2; a possible D gene is TRBD1 (6 bases). This CDR3 region has 12 residues. Germline CDR1 is MRHNA and CDR2 is SNTAGT. The V end lost 9 bases, the J end lost 4 bases, and 9 bases lay between the germline ends. The CDR3 spells CASGQITGELFF. DNA of the CDR3: TGTGCCAGTGGACAGATCACCGGGGAGCTGTTTTTT.

The chain combines TRBV18 with TRBJ2-3, with D tentatively TRBD2 (5 bases). From germline, CDR1 is KGHSH and CDR2 LQKENI. V was shortened by 2 bases and J by 0 bases, with 9 bases between the two germline ends. The CDR3 has 15 amino acids. The CDR3 region is CASSPGSTSTDTQYF. In DNA, the CDR3 is TGTGCCAGCTCACCAGGGAGTACTAGCACAGATACGCAGTATTTT.

The rearrangement uses TRBV7-8 and TRBJ2-2, with D tentatively TRBD1 (7 bases). CDR1 and CDR2 from the germline V gene are SGHVS and FQNEAQ. V shed 8 bases and J shed 3 bases, with 19 bases lying between them. There are 16 residues in the CDR3. The CDR3 spells CASLPRGTEYTGELFF. The CDR3 DNA follows: TGTGCCAGCCTCCCCCGCGGGACAGAGTACACCGGGGAGCTGTTTTTT. The full variable domain, completed using reference TRBV7-8 and TRBJ2-2, is GAGVSQSPRYKVAKRGQDVALRCDPISGHVSLFWYQQALGQGPEFLTYFQNEAQLDKSGLPSDRFFAERPEGSVSTLKIQRTQQEDSAVYLCASLPRGTEYTGELFFGEGSRLTVL.

The rearrangement links TRBV30 to TRBJ2-1, with TRBD2 as a possible D gene (6 bases). Germline CDR1 GTSNPN, CDR2 SVGIG (reference sequence). The CDR3 extends over 11 amino acids. The germline V and J ends were trimmed by 3 bases and 11 bases, with 11 bases remaining between them. DNA for the CDR3: TGTGCCTGGAGCGTTAGCGGCAAGCAGTTCTTC. Protein sequence: CAWSVSGKQFF. The entire variable domain, with the rest obtained from reference TRBV30 and TRBJ2-1, is as follows: SQTIHQWPATLVQPVGSPLSLECTVEGTSNPNLYWYRQAAGRGLQLLFYSVGIGQISSEVPQNLSASRPQDRQFILSSKKLLLSDSGFYLCAWSVSGKQFFGPGTRLTVL.

This rearrangement joins TRBV25-1 to TRBJ1-5; D remains unclear. V lost 3 bases and J 7 bases, leaving 10 bases between the germline ends. The length of the CDR3 is 13 residues. Per germline, CDR1 MGHDK and CDR2 SYGVNS. CDR3 sequence: CASSEFEEQPQHF. CDR3 bases: TGTGCCAGCAGTGAGTTCGAAGAACAGCCCCAGCATTTT.

V and J are TRBV9 and TRBJ1-5; D unresolved. Trimming removed 4 bases at V and 3 bases at J, with 14 bases between. The germline V gene has CDR1 SGDLS and CDR2 YYNGEE. The CDR3 extends over 15 amino acids. CDR3 nucleotides: TGTGCCAGCAGCCCCGAAGTCGGGTCCAATCAGCCCCAGCATTTT. Encoded protein: CASSPEVGSNQPQHF.

The chain combines TRBV27 with TRBJ2-7, with D perhaps TRBD1 or TRBD2 (5 bases each). This CDR3 has 13 residues. Germline V lookup: CDR1 MNHEY, CDR2 SMNVEV (reference sequence). The ends were cut back, 8 bases at V and 2 bases at J, with 13 bases in the middle. Here the CDR3 reads CASSRGRAYEQYF. Here the CDR3 DNA reads TGTGCCAGCTCCCGGGGCCGCGCCTACGAGCAGTACTTC.

The chain recombines TRBV20-1 with TRBJ2-3, with 8 bases identical to TRBD2. CDR1 is DFQATT and CDR2 is SNEGSKA in the germline V gene (reference sequence). V trimming: 3 bases; J trimming: 0 bases; junction bases outside the gene matches: 2. This CDR3 has 14 amino acids. The CDR3 reads CSASLAGSTDTQYF. CDR3 nucleotides: TGCAGTGCTAGTCTAGCGGGCAGCACAGATACGCAGTATTTT.

In its sample, this clonotype was seen once. The rearrangement links TRBV27 to TRBJ2-2; 13 bases are a match to TRBD2. V trimming: 5 bases; J trimming: 6 bases; junction bases outside the gene matches: 6. The CDR3 spans 16 residues. Germline CDR1 is MNHEY and CDR2 is SMNVEV (reference sequence). Here the CDR3 DNA reads TGTGCCAGCAGTCCCCGACTAGCGGGGGGACCCGGGGAGCTGTTTTTT. Protein product: CASSPRLAGGPGELFF.

This chain uses TRBV20-1 with TRBJ2-5; D is uncertain. Germline-derived CDR1 and CDR2 are DFQATT and SNEGSKA (reference sequence). The CDR3 loop spans 10 amino acids. In DNA, the CDR3 is TGCAGCGCAGCCCAAGAGACCCAGTACTTC. Protein: CSAAQETQYF.

The CDR3 region is CASSYRRGPSLKNTQYF. In DNA form, the CDR3 reads TGTGCCAGCAGTTACAGGCGGGGGCCATCCCTTAAGAATACGCAGTATTTT. V gene TRBV6-5 combines with J gene TRBJ2-3, with a tentative D call TRBD2 (7 bases). Germline V CDR1 and CDR2: MNHEY, SVGAGI. The CDR3 loop spans 17 amino acids. V was shortened by 2 bases and J by 7 bases, with 22 bases between the two germline ends.

The chain combines TRBV6-2 or TRBV6-3 with TRBJ1-1; D is undetermined. CDR3 length: 12 residues. V gave up 2 bases and J gave up 4 bases, with 5 bases separating them. CDR1 and CDR2 from the germline V gene are MNHEY and SVGEGT. The CDR3 loop is CASSYVSTEAFF. The CDR3 nucleotides read TGTGCCAGCAGTTACGTCTCCACTGAAGCTTTCTTT.

This clonotype showed up just once. The chain has TRBV7-2 and TRBJ2-1; TRBD1 aligns across 12 bases. This CDR3 has 15 amino acids. Per germline, CDR1 SGHTA and CDR2 FQGNSA. The J segment lost 9 bases and the V segment lost 5 bases, leaving 8 bases of the junction unmatched. CDR3 residues: CASSPRDRGQIEQFF. DNA of the CDR3: TGTGCCAGCAGCCCCCGGGACAGGGGGCAGATTGAGCAGTTCTTC.

This chain connects TRBV30 to TRBJ2-7, with unresolved D. Germline V gene data show CDR1 as GTSNPN and CDR2 as SVGIG (reference sequence). V shed 2 bases and J shed 5 bases, with 4 bases lying between them. This CDR3 has 10 amino acids. The CDR3 nucleotides read TGTGCCTGGAGTCGCGACGAGCAGTACTTC. This gives the protein CAWSRDEQYF.

The V and J genes are TRBV12-3 or TRBV12-4 and TRBJ2-3; D unresolved. The ends were cut back, 1 base at V and 7 bases at J, with 15 bases in the middle. The CDR3 extends over 15 amino acids. The chain's CDR3 is CASSLGKGFSNTQYF. The DNA for the CDR3 is TGTGCCAGCAGTTTAGGAAAGGGTTTCTCAAATACGCAGTATTTT.

This chain uses TRBV6-4 with TRBJ1-1, with D tentatively TRBD1 (5 bases). The germline V gene encodes CDR1 MRHNA and CDR2 SNTAGT. The CDR3 has 15 residues. Trimming left V 8 bases short and J 0 bases short, with 16 bases between. The DNA for the CDR3 is TGTGCCAGCGGGACCCTACAACGAATGAACACTGAAGCTTTCTTT. Its protein product is CASGTLQRMNTEAFF.

The chain uses TRBV2 and TRBJ2-7; D unresolved. This CDR3 is 16 amino acids long. CDR1 and CDR2 from the germline V gene are SNHLY and FYNNEI. V lost 6 bases, J lost 2 bases, and 20 bases lay in between. For the CDR3, the DNA is TGTGCCAGCAGCCTAAGGACCGTCCCCGTCCCCTACGAGCAGTACTTC. Amino acid sequence: CASSLRTVPVPYEQYF.

The chain joins TRBV3-1 to TRBJ2-5, with D perhaps TRBD2 (5 bases). Trimming cost V 1 base and J 4 bases, with 19 bases left between them. This CDR3 spans 17 amino acids. The V gene's germline CDR1 is LGHDT and CDR2 YNNKEL (reference sequence). The CDR3 coding sequence is TGTGCCAGCAGCCAAGGTGGAAGAGGGAGTGGAGTAGAGACCCAGTACTTC. As protein: CASSQGGRGSGVETQYF.